This T cell receptor (beta chain) was documented in a study of lymphopenia after photon versus proton radiotherapy. Trimming took off 1 base at V and 1 base at J, with 9 bases between the two ends. Per the germline V gene, CDR1 is SGHRS and CDR2 is YFSETQ. CDR3 length: 16 amino acids. On this clone itself: The antigen is unknown.

Overall study findings and caveats: Relative stability marked proton patients; photon patients lost diversity and naive cells.

This table comes from immunoSEQ multiplex PCR, and its TCRdb copy is limited to in-frame clones, with some not included. Of some 55,000 clones listed, about 86% were seen once; the top ten hold about 2%. The chain combines TRBV5-1 with TRBJ2-6; no firm D call. Sequencing used peripheral blood, obtained from a patient treated with photon-based radiotherapy. The TCR originated in a man in his forties or fifties with gastric cancer. The CDR3 protein is CASSLRVSSGANVLTF. The CDR3, as DNA: TGCGCCAGCAGCTTGCGGGTTTCATCTGGGGCCAACGTCCTGACTTTC.